This is a list of T cell receptor beta chains from one sample in a study of T cell clonotyping in hematopoietic cell transplantation. Here immunoSEQ multiplex PCR was the method, and the copy in TCRdb shows in-frame clones only, minus some. The profile shows over 7,000 clones, around 89% of them singletons. The sequences come from peripheral blood mononuclear cells, collected before stem cell transplant. All receptors come from a man between 60 and 75 years old with acute myeloid leukemia. Some clones in this sample may be carry-over from other donors' samples. Each CDR3 is given with its conserved first and last residue. The D gene is left open where the match is weak. Size values are once, few and many counts, or a class for expanded clones, and some rows have none.

>once|TRBJ1-1|.|TRBV28
TGTGCCAGCAGTTTAAGTTCTGGTATGGGGAGAAAAGTGAACACTGAAGCTTTCTTT
CASSLSSGMGRKVNTEAFF
>.|TRBJ1-6|TRBD1|TRBV13
TGTGCCAGCAGCCCCTTGGTCGGGACAGCTAATTCACCCCTCCACTTT
CASSPLVGTANSPLHF
>.|TRBJ1-2|.|TRBV4-1
TGCGCCAGCAGCCAAAATACAGGAATGGGGTCCTATGGCTACACCTTC
CASSQNTGMGSYGYTF
>.|TRBJ2-2|TRBD1|TRBV2
TGTGCCAGCAGTTCACAGGGGGCCGGGGAGCTGTTTTTT
CASSSQGAGELFF
>.|TRBJ2-2|TRBD1|TRBV15
TGTGCCACCCGCGACAGGGCTCGGGACGGGGAGCTGTTTTTT
CATRDRARDGELFF
>.|TRBJ2-7|.|TRBV7-9
TGTGCCAGCAGCTTAGAGTGGCAGGACTACGAGCAGTACTTC
CASSLEWQDYEQYF
>.|TRBJ2-5|.|TRBV11-3
TGTGCCAGCAGCTTAGGACTAGGCGGCCAAGAGACCCAGTACTTC
CASSLGLGGQETQYF
>.|TRBJ1-1|.|TRBV2
TGTGCCAGCATTCCGGGACAAACGGTAACTGAAGCTTTCTTT
CASIPGQTVTEAFF
>.|TRBJ2-5|TRBD2|TRBV28
TGTGCCAGCAGTTTATTTTCCACGGGAGGGAGGGAGACCCAGTACTTC
CASSLFSTGGRETQYF
>.|TRBJ2-5|TRBD1|TRBV30
TGTGCCTGGAATCGGGACAGGGGGGAGACCCAGTACTTC
CAWNRDRGETQYF